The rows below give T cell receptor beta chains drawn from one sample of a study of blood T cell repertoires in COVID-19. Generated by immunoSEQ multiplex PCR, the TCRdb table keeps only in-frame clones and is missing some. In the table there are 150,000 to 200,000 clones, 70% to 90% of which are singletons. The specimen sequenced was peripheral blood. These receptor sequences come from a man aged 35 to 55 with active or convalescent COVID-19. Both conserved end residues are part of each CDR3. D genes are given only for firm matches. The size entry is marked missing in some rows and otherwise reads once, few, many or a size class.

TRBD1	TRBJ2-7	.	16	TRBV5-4	CASSLKGQGGSYEQYF	TGTGCCAGCAGCTTGAAGGGACAGGGGGGGTCCTACGAGCAGTACTTC
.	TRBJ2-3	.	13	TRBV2	CASSELDTDTQYF	TGTGCCAGCAGTGAACTAGATACAGATACGCAGTATTTT
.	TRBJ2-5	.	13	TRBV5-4	CASSLVGAETQYF	TGTGCCAGCAGCTTGGTAGGGGCAGAGACCCAGTACTTC
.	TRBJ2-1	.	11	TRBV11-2	CASSLRVEQFF	TGTGCCAGCAGCTTACGGGTTGAGCAGTTCTTC
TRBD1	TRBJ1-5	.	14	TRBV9	CASSGTGGGGPQHF	TGTGCCAGCAGCGGGACAGGGGGGGGAGGGCCCCAGCATTTT
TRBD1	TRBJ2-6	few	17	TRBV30	CAWSAGQVEGRANVLTF	TGTGCCTGGAGCGCAGGACAGGTCGAGGGAAGGGCCAACGTCCTGACTTTC
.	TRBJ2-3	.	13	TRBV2	CASSSGVGDTQYF	TGTGCCAGCAGTTCAGGGGTTGGAGATACGCAGTATTTT
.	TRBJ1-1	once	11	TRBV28	CASTVNTEAFF	TGTGCCAGCACGGTGAACACTGAAGCTTTCTTT
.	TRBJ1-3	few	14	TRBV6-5	CASTMVASGNTIYF	TGTGCCAGCACTATGGTCGCCTCTGGAAACACCATATATTTT
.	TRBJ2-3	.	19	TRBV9	CASSDGPVRRSGFSDTQYF	TGTGCCAGCAGCGACGGTCCCGTACGCAGAAGCGGGTTTTCAGATACGCAGTATTTT
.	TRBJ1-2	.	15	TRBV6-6	CASSYDGRGRGGYTF	TGTGCCAGCAGTTACGATGGCAGGGGAAGAGGTGGCTACACCTTC
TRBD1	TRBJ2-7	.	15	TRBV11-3	CASSLSRDRDYEQYF	TGTGCCAGCAGCCTTTCCCGGGACAGGGACTACGAGCAGTACTTC
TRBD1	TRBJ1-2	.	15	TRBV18	CASSPGRDRHYGYTF	TGTGCCAGCTCACCAGGGAGGGACAGGCACTATGGCTACACCTTC
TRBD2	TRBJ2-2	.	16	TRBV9	CASSVNPGGPTGELFF	TGTGCCAGCAGCGTAAACCCGGGGGGGCCCACCGGGGAGCTGTTTTTT
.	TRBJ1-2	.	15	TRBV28	CASRLPSTANYGYTF	TGTGCCAGCAGACTACCTTCGACAGCTAACTATGGCTACACCTTC
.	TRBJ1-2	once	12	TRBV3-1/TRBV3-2	CASSRGVYGYTF	TGTGCCAGCAGCCGCGGAGTGTATGGCTACACCTTC
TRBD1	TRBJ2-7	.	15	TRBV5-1	CASSSPGQGIYEQYF	TGCGCCAGCAGCTCCCCGGGACAGGGGATCTACGAGCAGTACTTC
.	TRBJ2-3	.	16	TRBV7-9	CASSEQEAVGTDTQYF	TGTGCCAGCAGCGAACAGGAAGCAGTGGGCACAGATACGCAGTATTTT
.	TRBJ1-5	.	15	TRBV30	CAWSATGSSNQPQHF	TGTGCCTGGAGTGCCACAGGGTCTAGCAATCAGCCCCAGCATTTT
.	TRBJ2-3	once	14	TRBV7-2	CASFRASGTDTQYF	TGTGCCAGCTTCAGGGCTAGCGGCACAGATACGCAGTATTTT
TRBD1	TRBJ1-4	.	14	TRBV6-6	CASSRDRGREKLFF	TGTGCCAGCAGCCGGGACAGGGGGCGTGAAAAACTGTTTTTT
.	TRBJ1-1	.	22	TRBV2	CASKEKRSDRLLFLLLNTEAFF	TGTGCCAGCAAAGAGAAGAGATCGGACAGACTTCTTTTCCTTTTATTGAACACTGAAGCTTTCTTT
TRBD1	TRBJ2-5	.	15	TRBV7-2	CASSLGSGGWETQYF	TGTGCCAGCAGCTTAGGTTCAGGGGGCTGGGAGACCCAGTACTTC
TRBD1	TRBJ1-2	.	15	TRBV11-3	CASSPDRGRDYGYTF	TGTGCCAGCAGCCCGGACAGGGGGCGCGATTATGGCTACACCTTC
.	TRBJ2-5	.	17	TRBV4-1	CASSQRGGRGYSETQYF	TGCGCCAGCAGCCAAAGGGGCGGCAGGGGTTATTCGGAGACCCAGTACTTC
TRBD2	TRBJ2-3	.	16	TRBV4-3	CASSQEGLAGGDTQYF	TGCGCCAGCAGCCAAGAAGGGCTAGCGGGGGGGGATACGCAGTATTTT
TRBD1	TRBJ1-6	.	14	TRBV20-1	CSAGGTGRNSPLHF	TGCAGTGCTGGTGGGACAGGACGGAATTCACCCCTCCACTTT
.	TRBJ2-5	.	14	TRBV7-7	CASSLAFSGGTQYF	TGTGCTAGCAGCTTAGCCTTCTCTGGCGGGACCCAGTACTTC
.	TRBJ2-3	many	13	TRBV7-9	CASSPRVSDTQYF	TGTGCCAGCAGCCCCAGGGTTTCCGATACGCAGTATTTT
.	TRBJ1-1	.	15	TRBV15	CATRGVGLGNTEAFF	TGTGCCACCAGAGGGGTGGGGTTGGGGAACACTGAAGCTTTCTTT
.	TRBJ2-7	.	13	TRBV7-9	CASSSSGFYEQYF	TGTGCCAGCAGCTCCTCAGGGTTCTACGAGCAGTACTTC
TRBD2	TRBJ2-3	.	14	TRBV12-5	CASGWGGSGDTQYF	TGTGCTAGTGGTTGGGGGGGGTCTGGAGATACGCAGTATTTT
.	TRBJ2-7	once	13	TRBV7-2	CASSVTSGREQYF	TGTGCCAGCAGCGTCACCTCGGGGAGGGAGCAGTACTTC
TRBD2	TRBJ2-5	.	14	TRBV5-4	CASRGTSDGETQYF	TGTGCCAGCAGGGGAACTAGCGATGGAGAGACCCAGTACTTC
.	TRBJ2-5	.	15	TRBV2	CASSEATGYQETQYF	TGTGCCAGCAGTGAGGCTACCGGGTACCAAGAGACCCAGTACTTC
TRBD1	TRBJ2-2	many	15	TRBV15	CATKGTVKNTGELFF	TGTGCCACCAAAGGGACAGTGAAGAACACCGGGGAGCTGTTTTTT
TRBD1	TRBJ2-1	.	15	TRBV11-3	CASSLGGTGTNEQFF	TGTGCCAGCAGCTTAGGAGGGACAGGGACGAATGAGCAGTTCTTC
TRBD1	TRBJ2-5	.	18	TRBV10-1	CASSEPQPGQDYQETQYF	TGCGCCAGCAGTGAACCACAGCCGGGACAGGACTACCAAGAGACCCAGTACTTC
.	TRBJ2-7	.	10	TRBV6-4	CASHSYEQYF	TGTGCCAGCCACTCCTACGAGCAGTACTTC
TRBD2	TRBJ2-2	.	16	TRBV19	CASSIDSGGDTGELFF	TGTGCCAGTAGTATAGATAGCGGGGGGGACACCGGGGAGCTGTTTTTT
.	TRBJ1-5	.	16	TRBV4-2	CASSQEGGQSNQPQHF	TGTGCCAGCAGTCAAGAGGGGGGGCAAAGCAATCAGCCCCAGCATTTT